This T cell receptor beta chain appears in the sequencing data of a study of sequential checkpoint blockade in melanoma. Using immunoSEQ multiplex PCR, the repertoire was profiled, and TCRdb retains in-frame clones only, with some absent. The table records some 13,000 clones, around 69% of them present only once. The treatment is: randomized to nivolumab then ipilimumab (arm A) or the reverse (arm B). V lost 2 bases and J lost 2; bases outside the gene matches: 3. The CDR3 covers 16 residues. CDR1 SEHNR and CDR2 FQNEAQ come from the germline V gene (reference sequence). The specimen comprised CD8+ T cells sorted from blood (inferred from file names), sampled from a patient given nivolumab and ipilimumab in sequence. This chain uses TRBV7-9 with TRBJ2-3; 11 nucleotides line up with TRBD2. The TCR sequence derives from a human donor with melanoma. Here the CDR3 DNA reads TGTGCCAGCAGCTTAAGTAGCGGGAGGGTCACAGATACGCAGTATTTT. Its protein is CASSLSSGRVTDTQYF.